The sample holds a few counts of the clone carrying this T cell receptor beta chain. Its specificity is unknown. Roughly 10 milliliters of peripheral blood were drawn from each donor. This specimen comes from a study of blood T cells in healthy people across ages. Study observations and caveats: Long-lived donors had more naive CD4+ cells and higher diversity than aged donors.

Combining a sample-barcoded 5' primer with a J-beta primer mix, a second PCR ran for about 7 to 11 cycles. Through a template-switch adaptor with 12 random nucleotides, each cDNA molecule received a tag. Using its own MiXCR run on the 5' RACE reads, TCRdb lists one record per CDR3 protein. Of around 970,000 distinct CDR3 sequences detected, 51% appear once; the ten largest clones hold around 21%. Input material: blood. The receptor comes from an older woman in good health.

The CDR3 protein is CASSHAGGLNEKLFF. The CDR3 DNA reads as TGCGCCAGCAGCCACGCCGGCGGCCTTAATGAAAAACTGTTTTTT. The V and J genes are TRBV4-3 and TRBJ1-4; D is uncertain. CDR3 length: 15 amino acids. Germline V CDR1 and CDR2: LGHNA, YSLEER. Between the trimmed V and J ends, which lost 3 bases and 4 bases, there was a span of 12 bases.